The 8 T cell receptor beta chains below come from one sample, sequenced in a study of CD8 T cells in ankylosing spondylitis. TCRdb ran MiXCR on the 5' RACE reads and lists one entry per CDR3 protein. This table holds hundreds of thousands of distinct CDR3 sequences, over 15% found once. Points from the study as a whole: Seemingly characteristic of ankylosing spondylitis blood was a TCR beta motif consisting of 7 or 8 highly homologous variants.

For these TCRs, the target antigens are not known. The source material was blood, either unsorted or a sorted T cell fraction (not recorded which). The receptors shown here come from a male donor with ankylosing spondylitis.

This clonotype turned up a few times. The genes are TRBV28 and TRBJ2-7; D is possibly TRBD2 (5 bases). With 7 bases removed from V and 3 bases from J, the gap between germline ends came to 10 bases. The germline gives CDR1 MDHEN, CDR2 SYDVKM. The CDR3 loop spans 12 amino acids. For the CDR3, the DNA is TGTGCCAGCACCGGACTGAACTACGAGCAGTACTTC. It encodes CASTGLNYEQYF.

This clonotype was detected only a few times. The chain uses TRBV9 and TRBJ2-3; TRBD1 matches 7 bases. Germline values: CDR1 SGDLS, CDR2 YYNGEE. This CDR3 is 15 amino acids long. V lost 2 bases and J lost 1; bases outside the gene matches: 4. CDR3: CASSVQGVGTDTQYF. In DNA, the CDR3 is TGTGCCAGCAGCGTCCAGGGGGTTGGCACAGATACGCAGTATTTT.

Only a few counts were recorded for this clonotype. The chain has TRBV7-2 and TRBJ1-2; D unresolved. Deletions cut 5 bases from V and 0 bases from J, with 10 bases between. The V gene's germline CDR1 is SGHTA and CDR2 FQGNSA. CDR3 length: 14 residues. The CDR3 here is CASSQGRANYGYTF. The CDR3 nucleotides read TGTGCCAGCAGCCAAGGTAGAGCTAACTATGGCTACACCTTC.

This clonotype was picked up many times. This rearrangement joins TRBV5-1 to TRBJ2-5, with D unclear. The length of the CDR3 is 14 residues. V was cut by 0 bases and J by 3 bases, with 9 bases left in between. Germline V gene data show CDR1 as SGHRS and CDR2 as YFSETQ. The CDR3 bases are TGCGCCAGCAGCTTGGACTGGTTAAAAGAGACCCAGTACTTC. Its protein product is CASSLDWLKETQYF.

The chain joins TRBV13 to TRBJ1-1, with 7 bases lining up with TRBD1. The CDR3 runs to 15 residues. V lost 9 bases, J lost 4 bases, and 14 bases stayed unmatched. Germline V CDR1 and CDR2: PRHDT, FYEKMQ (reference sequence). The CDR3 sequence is CASDNSTGPPTEAFF. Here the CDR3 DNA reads TGTGCCAGTGATAATTCGACAGGGCCACCCACTGAAGCTTTCTTT.

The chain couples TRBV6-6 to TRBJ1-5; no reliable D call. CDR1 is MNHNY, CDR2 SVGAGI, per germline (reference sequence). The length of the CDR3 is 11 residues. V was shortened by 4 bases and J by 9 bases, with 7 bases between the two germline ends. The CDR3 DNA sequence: TGTGCCAGCAGTTCCGACGGGCCCCAGCATTTT. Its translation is CASSSDGPQHF.

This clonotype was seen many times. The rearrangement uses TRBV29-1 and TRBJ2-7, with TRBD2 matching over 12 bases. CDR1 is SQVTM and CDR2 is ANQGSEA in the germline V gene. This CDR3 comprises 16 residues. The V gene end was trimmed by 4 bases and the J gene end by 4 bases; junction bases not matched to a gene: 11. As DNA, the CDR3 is TGCAGCGTTGGTGGGGCTAGCGGGGGGGCCATGTACGAGCAGTACTTC. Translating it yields CSVGGASGGAMYEQYF.

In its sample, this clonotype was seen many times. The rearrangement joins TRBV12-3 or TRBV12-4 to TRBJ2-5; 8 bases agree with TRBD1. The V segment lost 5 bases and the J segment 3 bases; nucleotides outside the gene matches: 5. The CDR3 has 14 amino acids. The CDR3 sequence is CASSVGQVEETQYF. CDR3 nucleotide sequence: TGTGCCAGCAGTGTGGGACAGGTGGAAGAGACCCAGTACTTC.